Listed below are T cell receptor beta chains from one sample, sequenced in a study of T cell responses to AZD1222 COVID-19 vaccine. Repertoires were generated with immunoSEQ multiplex PCR, while TCRdb's copy carries only in-frame clones and drops some. The data hold more than 150,000 clones, with over 90% observed a single time. This sample comprised peripheral blood, obtained 28 days after the second AZD1222 dose. Receptor source: an adult who received the AZD1222 COVID-19 vaccine. CDR3s include the opening cysteine and the closing phenylalanine or tryptophan. A D gene is named only where the DNA matches it firmly. Not every row has a clone size; where given, it reads once, few, many or a size class.

D	size	J	V	CDR3	DNA
TRBD2	.	TRBJ2-1	TRBV5-1	CASVPLWTSGGLSSYNEQFF	TGCGCCAGCGTACCCCTCTGGACTAGCGGGGGATTAAGCTCCTACAATGAGCAGTTCTTC
.	.	TRBJ1-3	TRBV5-4	CASSLAGGSGNTIYF	TGTGCCAGCAGCTTGGCCGGCGGTTCTGGAAACACCATATATTTT
TRBD1	.	TRBJ2-7	TRBV28	CASTPTGVPYEQYF	TGTGCCAGCACCCCGACAGGGGTTCCCTACGAGCAGTACTTC
.	.	TRBJ1-2	TRBV27	CASRGAANYGYTF	TGTGCCAGCAGAGGGGCCGCTAACTATGGCTACACCTTC
.	.	TRBJ1-2	TRBV25-1	CASSGESNYGYTF	TGTGCCAGCAGTGGTGAATCTAACTATGGCTACACCTTC
.	.	TRBJ1-2	TRBV28	CASSSLRVNYGYTF	TGTGCCAGCAGTTCCCTCCGGGTGAACTATGGCTACACCTTC
.	.	TRBJ1-4	TRBV18	CASRALVTTNEKLFF	TGTGCCAGTCGCGCCCTCGTCACAACTAATGAAAAACTGTTTTTT
TRBD2	.	TRBJ2-2	TRBV6-4	CASSRLAGLTGELFF	TGTGCCAGCAGCCGACTAGCGGGACTCACCGGGGAGCTGTTTTTT
TRBD1	.	TRBJ1-5	TRBV4-2	CASSQEGTGFNQPQHF	TGTGCCAGCAGCCAAGAGGGGACAGGGTTCAATCAGCCCCAGCATTTT
.	.	TRBJ1-5	TRBV5-6	CASSLAGNQPQHF	TGTGCCAGCAGCCTCGCCGGAAATCAGCCCCAGCATTTT
TRBD2	.	TRBJ2-1	TRBV11-3	CASSFSRGSPSRFF	TGTGCCAGCAGCTTCAGTCGCGGGAGCCCTAGTCGGTTCTTC
.	medium-sized	TRBJ2-3	TRBV28	CASSLEFLGGTDTQYF	TGTGCCAGCAGTTTAGAATTTCTGGGGGGCACAGATACGCAGTATTTT
.	.	TRBJ2-7	TRBV7-2	CASSLYPLPYEQYF	TGTGCCAGCAGCCTATACCCGCTACCCTACGAGCAGTACTTC
.	.	TRBJ1-4	TRBV12-3/TRBV12-4	CASGTRLKLFF	TGTGCCAGCGGGACAAGACTGAAACTGTTTTTT
TRBD1	.	TRBJ2-7	TRBV5-1	CASSSRQGYEQYF	TGCGCCAGCAGCTCGCGACAGGGCTACGAGCAGTACTTC
.	.	TRBJ1-5	TRBV19	CASNPEATGGNQPQHF	TGTGCCAGTAATCCTGAGGCGACGGGGGGCAATCAGCCCCAGCATTTT
TRBD1	few	TRBJ1-2	TRBV27	CASSRTGVYGYTF	TGTGCCAGCAGCCGGACAGGGGTCTATGGCTACACCTTC
TRBD1	.	TRBJ1-2	TRBV5-1	CASSLEQTGLGGYTF	TGCGCCAGCAGCTTGGAGCAGACAGGGCTCGGCGGCTACACCTTC
TRBD1	.	TRBJ1-3	TRBV28	CASSPHLVGGGGGNTIYF	TGTGCCAGCAGTCCGCACTTAGTTGGAGGGGGCGGTGGAAACACCATATATTTT
.	.	TRBJ1-1	TRBV19	CATSMWFRDTEAFF	TGTGCCACTTCAATGTGGTTCAGGGACACTGAAGCTTTCTTT
.	.	TRBJ2-3	TRBV7-3	CASSLRQLGARPDTQYF	TGTGCCAGCAGCTTACGCCAACTAGGAGCGAGGCCAGATACGCAGTATTTT
.	.	TRBJ1-1	TRBV3-1/TRBV3-2	CASSPMVNTEAFF	TGTGCCAGCAGCCCCATGGTCAACACTGAAGCTTTCTTT
.	.	TRBJ1-2	TRBV19	CASSPPGGLGYTF	TGTGCCAGTAGTCCCCCCGGCGGACTTGGCTACACCTTC
.	.	TRBJ2-7	TRBV7-2	CASSLNVGGEQYF	TGTGCCAGCAGCTTAAATGTCGGCGGCGAGCAGTACTTC
.	.	TRBJ1-6	TRBV30	CAWRPGDYSPLHF	TGTGCCTGGAGGCCAGGGGATTATTCACCCCTCCACTTT
TRBD2	once	TRBJ2-3	TRBV10-2	CASSSAGGRTDTQYF	TGCGCCAGCAGTTCTGCGGGGGGGAGGACAGATACGCAGTATTTT
TRBD1	.	TRBJ1-6	TRBV6-5	CASSYSGQGNNSPLHF	TGTGCCAGCAGTTACTCAGGACAGGGGAATAATTCACCCCTCCACTTT
.	once	TRBJ1-3	TRBV7-9	CASSLQTVSGNTIYF	TGTGCCAGCAGCTTACAGACGGTCTCTGGAAACACCATATATTTT
.	.	TRBJ2-1	TRBV18	CASSPPYEAGRTYNEQFF	TGTGCCAGCTCACCCCCGTATGAGGCGGGCCGCACCTACAATGAGCAGTTCTTC
.	.	TRBJ2-2	TRBV23-1	CASSQSRGSGELFF	TGCGCCAGCAGTCAATCGAGGGGATCCGGGGAGCTGTTTTTT
TRBD1	few	TRBJ1-2	TRBV9	CASSATGGNYGYTF	TGTGCCAGCAGCGCCACAGGGGGCAACTATGGCTACACCTTC
.	once	TRBJ1-1	TRBV6-2/TRBV6-3	CASSTRVSTEAFF	TGTGCCAGCAGTACCCGGGTTAGCACTGAAGCTTTCTTT
.	.	TRBJ1-5	TRBV2	CASSVRRGNNQPQHF	TGTGCCAGCAGCGTCAGGAGGGGTAACAATCAGCCCCAGCATTTT
TRBD1	.	TRBJ1-4	TRBV27	CASRTGGEKLFF	TGTGCCAGCAGGACAGGGGGGGAAAAACTGTTTTTT
.	.	TRBJ2-3	TRBV12-5	CASGTGTSTDTQYF	TGTGCTAGTGGAACCGGGACTTCTACAGATACGCAGTATTTT
.	.	TRBJ1-2	TRBV7-9	CASSFTGLGSGYTF	TGTGCCAGCAGCTTTACAGGGTTGGGTAGTGGCTACACCTTC
.	.	TRBJ1-2	TRBV19	CASRGTTYYGYTF	TGTGCCAGTAGGGGAACAACCTACTATGGCTACACCTTC
.	.	TRBJ1-2	TRBV2	CASSWDGPYGYTF	TGTGCCAGCAGTTGGGACGGCCCCTATGGCTACACCTTC
.	.	TRBJ1-3	TRBV15	CATSRVSQGGRSGNTIYF	TGTGCCACCAGCAGAGTGTCCCAAGGGGGACGCTCTGGAAACACCATATATTTT
TRBD2	.	TRBJ2-7	TRBV6-6	CASRTSGRSYEQYF	TGTGCCAGCAGGACCTCCGGGAGGTCCTACGAGCAGTACTTC
.	.	TRBJ2-2	TRBV6-4	CASSKTQSGLNTGELFF	TGTGCCAGCAGTAAAACCCAATCAGGGCTCAACACCGGGGAGCTGTTTTTT
.	.	TRBJ2-5	TRBV5-1	CASSLEAVGGYQETQYF	TGCGCCAGCAGCTTGGAAGCTGTCGGCGGCTACCAAGAGACCCAGTACTTC
.	.	TRBJ1-2	TRBV6-5	CASSPRQGLSYGYTF	TGTGCCAGCAGCCCCCGGCAGGGTTTAAGCTATGGCTACACCTTC
TRBD1	.	TRBJ1-5	TRBV10-2	CASSETGGPAAPQHF	TGCGCCAGCAGTGAGACAGGGGGCCCAGCCGCGCCCCAGCATTTT
.	.	TRBJ1-4	TRBV4-1	CASSESSRRRFF	TGCGCCAGCAGCGAAAGTTCCAGACGCCGCTTTTTT
TRBD1	.	TRBJ1-5	TRBV6-5	CASSRDRGPPQHF	TGTGCCAGCAGTCGGGACAGGGGTCCTCCCCAGCATTTT
.	.	TRBJ1-1	TRBV4-1	CASSQRRIALNTEAFF	TGCGCCAGCAGCCAACGTAGGATTGCTTTGAACACTGAAGCTTTCTTT
TRBD1	.	TRBJ2-2	TRBV2	CASRQGSTGELFF	TGTGCCAGCCGACAGGGCAGCACCGGGGAGCTGTTTTTT
TRBD1	.	TRBJ1-1	TRBV2	CASSEIEWTGSTEAFF	TGTGCCAGCAGTGAGATCGAATGGACAGGGAGCACTGAAGCTTTCTTT